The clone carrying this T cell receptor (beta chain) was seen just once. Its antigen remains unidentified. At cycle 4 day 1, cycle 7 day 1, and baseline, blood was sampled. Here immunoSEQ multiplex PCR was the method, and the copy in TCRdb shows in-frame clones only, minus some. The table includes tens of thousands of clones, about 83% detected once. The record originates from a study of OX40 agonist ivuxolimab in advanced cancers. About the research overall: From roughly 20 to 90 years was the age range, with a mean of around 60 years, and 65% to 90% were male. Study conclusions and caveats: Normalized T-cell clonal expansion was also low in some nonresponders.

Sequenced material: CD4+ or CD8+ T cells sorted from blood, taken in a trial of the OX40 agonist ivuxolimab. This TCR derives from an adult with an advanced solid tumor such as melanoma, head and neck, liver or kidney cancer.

The CDR3 DNA sequence: TGTGCCAGCTCACCACCGCAGGGTCGTGATGGGGCCAACGTCCTGACTTTC. It encodes CASSPPQGRDGANVLTF. This chain links TRBV18 with TRBJ2-6; a weak D match, TRBD1 (5 bases). The CDR3 spans 17 residues. V was cut by 0 bases and J by 3 bases, with 12 bases left in between. The germline V gene has CDR1 KGHSH and CDR2 LQKENI.